This TCR beta chain appears in the sequencing data of a study of CD8+ T cells in alopecia areata. After isolation, RNA underwent reverse transcription to generate cDNA as the sequencing template. Some clones are missing from TCRdb's copy, which holds only in-frame ones; the method was immunoSEQ multiplex PCR. This table has about 190,000 clones, roughly three fifths appearing once. This CDR3 comprises 13 residues. V was cut by 3 bases and J by 6 bases, with 11 bases left in between. Germline V gives CDR1 SGHNT, CDR2 YYREEE (reference sequence). Treatment reported: oral pan-JAK inhibitor, 5-10 mg twice daily.

The chain recombines TRBV5-4 with TRBJ2-3; D is possibly TRBD2 (6 bases). The clonotype was recovered from a human donor with alopecia areata. The starting material was CD4+ T cells sorted from blood, obtained at week 4, from a patient treated with tofacitinib. The CDR3 region has the DNA TGTGCCAGCAGCTGGTGGGGGGAGGATACGCAGTATTTT. Translating it yields CASSWWGEDTQYF.